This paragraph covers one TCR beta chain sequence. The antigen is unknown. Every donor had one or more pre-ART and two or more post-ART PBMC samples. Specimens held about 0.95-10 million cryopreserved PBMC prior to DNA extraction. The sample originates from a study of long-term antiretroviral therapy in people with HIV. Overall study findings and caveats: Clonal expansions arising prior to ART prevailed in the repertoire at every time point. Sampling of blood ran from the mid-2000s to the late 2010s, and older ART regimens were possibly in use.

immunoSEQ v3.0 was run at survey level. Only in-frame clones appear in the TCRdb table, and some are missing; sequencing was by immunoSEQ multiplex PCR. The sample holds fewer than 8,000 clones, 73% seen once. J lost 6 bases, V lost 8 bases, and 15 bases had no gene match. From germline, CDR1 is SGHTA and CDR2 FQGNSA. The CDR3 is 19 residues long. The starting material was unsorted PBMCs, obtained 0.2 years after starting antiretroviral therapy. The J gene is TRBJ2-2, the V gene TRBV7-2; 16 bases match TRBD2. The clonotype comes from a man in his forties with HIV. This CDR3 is CASVPPRGTSGGASGELFF. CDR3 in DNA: TGTGCCAGCGTCCCACCTCGGGGGACTAGCGGGGGGGCCTCCGGGGAGCTGTTTTTT.